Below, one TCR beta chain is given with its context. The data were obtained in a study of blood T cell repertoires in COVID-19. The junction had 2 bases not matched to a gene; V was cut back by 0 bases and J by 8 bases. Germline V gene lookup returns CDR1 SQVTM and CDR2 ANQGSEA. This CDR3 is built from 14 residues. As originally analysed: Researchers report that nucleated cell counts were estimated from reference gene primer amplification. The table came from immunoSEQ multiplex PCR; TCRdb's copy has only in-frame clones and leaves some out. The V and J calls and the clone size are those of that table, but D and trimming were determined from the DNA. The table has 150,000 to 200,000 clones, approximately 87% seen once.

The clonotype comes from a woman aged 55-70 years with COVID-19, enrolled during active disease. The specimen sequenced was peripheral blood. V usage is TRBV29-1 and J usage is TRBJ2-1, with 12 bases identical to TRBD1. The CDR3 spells CSVEDRDRGHEQFF. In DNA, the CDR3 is TGCAGCGTTGAAGACCGGGACAGGGGGCATGAGCAGTTCTTC.